There are a few counts of the clone carrying this T cell receptor (beta chain). The data were taken from a study of blood T cells in healthy people across ages. A second PCR of roughly 7 to 11 cycles used a sample-barcoded 5' primer and a J-beta primer mix. TCRdb processed the 5' RACE reads anew with MiXCR; each CDR3 protein has one entry. The repertoire holds some 1 million distinct CDR3 sequences, with around 45% as singletons. This CDR3 is 12 amino acids long. Trimming took off 8 bases at V and 2 bases at J, with 10 bases between the two ends. Germline V gives CDR1 MNHEY, CDR2 SVGEGT. This chain connects TRBV6-2 or TRBV6-3 to TRBJ2-7, with D perhaps matching TRBD2 (6 bases). The sequencing input was blood. This receptor was obtained from a woman aged 60-70 years in good health. The DNA for the CDR3 is TGTGCCAGCCGACGGAGGGCCTACGAGCAGTACTTC. Translating it yields CASRRRAYEQYF.